Shown below are 21 T cell receptor beta chains from a single sample sequenced in a study of cytomegalovirus exposure and HLA in healthy donors. PCR employed 60 Vbeta and 13 Jbeta primers. The repertoire was sequenced with immunoSEQ multiplex PCR; TCRdb's copy has only in-frame clones and lacks some. The repertoire holds 120,000 or so clones, around four fifths seen once, with approximately 3.6% in the top ten. The material sequenced was PBMCs. These receptors came from a woman in her thirties or forties in good health and CMV-seropositive.

CDR3 nucleotide sequence: TGTGCCAGCAGTTTCGGACAGGGGAGGTGTGGCTACACCTTC. It encodes CASSFGQGRCGYTF. The chain recombines TRBV28 with TRBJ1-2, with 9 bases matching TRBD1. J gave up 7 bases and V 3 bases, and 6 bases lay outside the gene matches. Germline V gene lookup returns CDR1 MDHEN and CDR2 SYDVKM. This CDR3 region has 14 residues.

This chain links TRBV5-6 with TRBJ1-2, with TRBD1 matching 10 bases. Germline assignment: CDR1 SGHDT and CDR2 YYEEEE. The V segment lost 4 bases and the J segment 8 bases; nucleotides outside the gene matches: 11. The CDR3 has 15 amino acids. The CDR3 loop reads CASSRRDRGGNGYTF. The CDR3 nucleotides read TGTGCCAGCAGCCGAAGGGACAGGGGAGGTAACGGCTACACCTTC. The full variable domain, completed using reference TRBV5-6 and TRBJ1-2, is DAGVTQSPTHLIKTRGQQVTLRCSPKSGHDTVSWYQQALGQGPQFIFQYYEEEERQRGNFPDRFSGHQFPNYSSELNVNALLLGDSALYLCASSRRDRGGNGYTFGSGTRLTVV.

This clone was detected only a few times. The chain carries TRBV4-1 and TRBJ1-6; 7 bases align to TRBD1. Trimming took 4 bases from V and 7 from J; bases not matched to a gene: 10. This CDR3 is 16 amino acids long. Germline V gene sequence: CDR1 MGHRA, CDR2 YSYEKL. The chain's CDR3 is CASSPPPGTANSPLHF. The CDR3 coding sequence is TGCGCCAGCAGCCCCCCTCCGGGGACAGCAAATTCACCCCTCCACTTT.

V usage is TRBV5-8 and J usage is TRBJ1-2, with TRBD1 matching 10 bases. The CDR3 has 14 amino acids. Germline V CDR1 and CDR2: SGHTS, YDEGEE. With 2 bases clipped from V and 7 bases from J, the junction kept 5 bases outside the gene matches. The CDR3 protein is CASSLRQGAVGYTF. The DNA for the CDR3 is TGTGCCAGCAGCTTACGACAGGGGGCCGTTGGCTACACCTTC.

The chain combines TRBV28 with TRBJ2-7, with no clear D. CDR1 and CDR2 from the germline V gene are MDHEN and SYDVKM. The CDR3 extends over 14 amino acids. V was shortened by 6 bases and J by 5 bases, with 17 bases between the two germline ends. DNA for the CDR3: TGTGCCAGCAGCCGCCTGAGCGCAAGGAACGAGCAGTACTTC. Amino acid sequence: CASSRLSARNEQYF. The full variable domain, its missing parts supplied by reference TRBV28 and TRBJ2-7, is DVKVTQSSRYLVKRTGEKVFLECVQDMDHENMFWYRQDPGLGLRLIYFSYDVKMKEKGDIPEGYSVSREKKERFSLILESASTNQTSMYLCASSRLSARNEQYFGPGTRLTVT.

This chain connects TRBV15 to TRBJ1-2; the D is unclear. The CDR3 is 18 residues long. The germline V and J ends were trimmed by 0 bases and 3 bases, with 20 bases remaining between them. Germline CDR1 reads LNHNV; CDR2 reads YYDKDF (reference sequence). The CDR3 spells CATSRDFTPLTRDYGYTF. The DNA of the CDR3 is TGTGCCACCAGCAGAGATTTCACCCCCCTCACGCGGGACTATGGCTACACCTTC.

The chain has TRBV19 and TRBJ2-1; the match to TRBD1 covers 8 bases. The CDR3 contains 20 residues. After removal of 6 bases from V and 6 bases from J, the junction contained 25 bases not matched to a gene. Germline CDR1 is LNHDA and CDR2 is SQIVND (reference sequence). The DNA for the CDR3 is TGTGCCAGTAGAAAATTAGGGACAGGCCCGTCCCGTAGTCGGCCCAATGAGCAGTTCTTC. As protein: CASRKLGTGPSRSRPNEQFF.

This clone has just a few counts. The chain employs TRBV11-3 and TRBJ2-7, with TRBD2 matching over 13 bases. Germline CDR1 SGHNT, CDR2 YENEEA. Germline trimming cut 4 bases from V and 6 bases from J; bases unmatched to any gene: 6. The CDR3 length is 15 residues. For the CDR3, the DNA is TGTGCCAGCAGCTCTGGACTAGCGGGAGTTGGCGAGCAGTACTTC. Encoded protein: CASSSGLAGVGEQYF.

The CDR3 bases are TGTGCCAGCAGGCCCGACAGGGAGGCTTCACCCCTCCACTTT. It codes for CASRPDREASPLHF. The V gene is TRBV6-5, the J gene TRBJ1-6, with 7 bases that match TRBD1. Per the germline V gene, CDR1 is MNHEY and CDR2 is SVGAGI. The CDR3 totals 14 residues. V trimming: 6 bases; J trimming: 9 bases; junction bases outside the gene matches: 8.

The J gene is TRBJ2-5, the V gene TRBV5-1; TRBD2 matches 7 bases. The CDR3 totals 13 residues. Trimming took 4 bases from V and 2 from J; bases not matched to a gene: 2. CDR1 and CDR2 from the germline V gene are SGHRS and YFSETQ. The CDR3 loop reads CASSTGLQETQYF. Here the CDR3 DNA reads TGCGCCAGCAGCACGGGACTACAAGAGACCCAGTACTTC.

This clone has more than one count but fewer than ten. V gene TRBV4-2 combines with J gene TRBJ2-7, with 9 bases lining up with TRBD1. The ends lost 1 base at V and 3 bases at J; junction bases unmatched: 10. This CDR3 spans 17 amino acids. CDR1 LGHNA and CDR2 YNFKEQ come from the germline V gene. The chain's CDR3 is CASSQGREGTGFYEQYF. For the CDR3, the DNA is TGTGCCAGCAGCCAAGGCCGCGAAGGGACAGGGTTCTACGAGCAGTACTTC.

The genes are TRBV11-3 and TRBJ1-1; D remains ambiguous. Trimming cost V 3 bases and J 5 bases, with 10 bases left between them. This CDR3 is 13 amino acids long. Per the germline V gene, CDR1 is SGHNT and CDR2 is YENEEA. The CDR3 DNA is TGTGCCAGCAGCTTGGAAGTCGGGACTGAAGCTTTCTTT. Encoded protein: CASSLEVGTEAFF.

The chain joins TRBV5-4 to TRBJ2-7; 10 bases are shared with TRBD2. Losses at the gene ends were 2 bases for V and 3 bases for J; bases not matched to a gene: 8. Germline lookup yields CDR1 SGHNT and CDR2 YYREEE (reference sequence). The CDR3 has 16 amino acids. CDR3 sequence reads: CASSFRSSGSVYEQYF. DNA for the CDR3: TGTGCCAGCAGCTTCAGATCTAGCGGGAGTGTCTACGAGCAGTACTTC.

CDR3 in DNA: TGTGCCAGCACCGGGTGGTTTGCAGATACGCAGTATTTT. Its protein is CASTGWFADTQYF. The gene calls are TRBV7-9 and TRBJ2-3; D not certain. The V end was cut by 7 bases, the J end by 4 bases, with 12 bases between. This CDR3 is built from 13 residues. Germline V CDR1 and CDR2: SEHNR, FQNEAQ (reference sequence).

This clone was observed a handful of times. The chain is built from TRBV5-1 and TRBJ2-3; 9 bases align to TRBD2. J was trimmed by 4 bases and V by 4 bases; bases with no gene match: 10. CDR1 and CDR2 (germline): SGHRS, YFSETQ. The CDR3 has 16 amino acids. The CDR3, as DNA: TGCGCCAGCAGCCATCGAGGGGTAGCGGGAGCAGATACGCAGTATTTT. Its protein product is CASSHRGVAGADTQYF.

This clone was counted a few times. The J gene is TRBJ1-1, the V gene TRBV5-1; 8 nucleotides line up with TRBD1. V shed 3 bases and J 0 bases; nucleotides not matched to a gene: 4. The CDR3 is made up of 15 amino acids. Germline values: CDR1 SGHRS, CDR2 YFSETQ. The CDR3 loop reads CASSWNRGMNTEAFF. The CDR3 DNA reads TGCGCCAGCAGCTGGAACAGGGGGATGAACACTGAAGCTTTCTTT. Supplemented by reference TRBV5-1 and TRBJ1-1, the full variable domain reads KAGVTQTPRYLIKTRGQQVTLSCSPISGHRSVSWYQQTPGQGLQFLFEYFSETQRNKGNFPGRFSGRQFSNSRSEMNVSTLELGDSALYLCASSWNRGMNTEAFFGQGTRLTVV.

The chain employs TRBV9 and TRBJ2-5; 10 bases match TRBD2. The V segment lost 0 bases and the J segment 5 bases; nucleotides outside the gene matches: 10. The germline gives CDR1 SGDLS, CDR2 YYNGEE. CDR3 length: 17 residues. CDR3 region: CASSVDIAGGLLETQYF. The CDR3 nucleotides are TGTGCCAGCAGCGTAGACATAGCGGGAGGACTCTTGGAGACCCAGTACTTC.

The chain employs TRBV19 and TRBJ1-1; tentative D call: TRBD1 (6 bases). The V gene's germline CDR1 is LNHDA and CDR2 SQIVND (reference sequence). The length of the CDR3 is 14 residues. Trimming took 6 bases from V and 5 from J, leaving 16 bases between them. The CDR3 DNA sequence: TGTGCCAGTAGCGCTGTCGAGGGGGGGACTGAAGCTTTCTTT. Protein product: CASSAVEGGTEAFF.

This chain joins TRBV4-3 and TRBJ2-3, with D perhaps matching TRBD2 (6 bases). Trimming pared 1 base from V and 0 bases from J, leaving 17 bases between. The CDR3 totals 18 residues. CDR1 is LGHNA, CDR2 YSLEER, per germline. Written as DNA, the CDR3 is TGCGCCAGCAGCCAAGGCCATGTGGGGGGTATTAGCACAGATACGCAGTATTTT. Protein product: CASSQGHVGGISTDTQYF.

As to this clone: An end of the junction does not agree with germline; a read error may underlie this. The gene calls are TRBV7-9 and TRBJ2-5; 7 bases map to TRBD2. The germline V gene encodes CDR1 SEHNR and CDR2 FQNEAQ (reference sequence). There are 18 residues in the CDR3. The CDR3 DNA follows: TGTTCCAGCAGCCTCTTTAAGACTAGCACTGTGGTCTGGGATCCCCAGTACTTC. Amino acids: CSSSLFKTSTVVWDPQYF.

About this clone itself: The junction departs from germline at one end; a sequencing error may be responsible. The chain recombines TRBV7-9 with TRBJ1-4, with D possibly matching TRBD1 (5 bases). The CDR3 is 14 residues long. Germline V gives CDR1 SEHNR, CDR2 FQNEAQ (reference sequence). This CDR3 is CSSSPSGGGEKLFF. The CDR3 region has the DNA TGTTCCAGCAGCCCCTCGGGGGGAGGTGAAAAACTGTTTTTT.